The sequence of this TCR beta chain was determined in a study of control samples from healthy donors and cancer patients (TCRdb year 2020). Library preparation was by the immunoSEQ multiplex PCR assay. Sourced from immuneACCESS, this table was stored by TCRdb with only in-frame sequences that have V and J called. A share of the clones is absent; for the studies checked, an unresolved V gene accounts for under half, and the remainder has no known explanation. The sample records roughly 50,000 clones, 95% to 96% of which are singletons. About 1.9% of the sample is in the top ten clones. In the case of this clone: No cognate antigen has been identified for it. Base qualities were left out, and no much larger clone turns up one base away.

From the cysteine up to the phenylalanine, the CDR3 has a length of 14 residues. Just CDR3 DNA is preserved here, 42 bases in frame from base 1. As encoded in the germline V gene, CDR1 is MNHEY while CDR2 is SVGAGI. V loses 2 bases at its end and J loses 6 bases; junction bases beyond the gene matches: 7. The clonotype comes from a woman aged 30 to 39 in good health. This chain joins TRBV6-5 to TRBJ2-7; 7 bases in between match TRBD1. Sequencing was performed on blood. The DNA sequence is given as TGTGCCAGCAGTTACGGCACAGGGGAGACCGAGCAGTACTTC. This yields the protein CASSYGTGETEQYF.